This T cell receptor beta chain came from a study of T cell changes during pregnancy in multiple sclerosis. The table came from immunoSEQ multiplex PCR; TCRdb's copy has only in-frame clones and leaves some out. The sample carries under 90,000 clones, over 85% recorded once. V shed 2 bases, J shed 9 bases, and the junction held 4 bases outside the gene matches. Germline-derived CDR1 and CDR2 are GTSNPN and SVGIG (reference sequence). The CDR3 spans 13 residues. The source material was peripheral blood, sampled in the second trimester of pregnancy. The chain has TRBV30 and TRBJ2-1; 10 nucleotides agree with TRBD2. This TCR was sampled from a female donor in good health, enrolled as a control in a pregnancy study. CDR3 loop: CAWSLAGGIEQFF. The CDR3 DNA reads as TGTGCCTGGAGTTTAGCGGGAGGCATTGAGCAGTTCTTC.